This T cell receptor (beta chain) was sequenced during a study of blood T cell repertoires in COVID-19 (TCRdb year 2020). Notes on the research overall: Collaborator samples came from the United States, Italy and Spain and covered acute and convalescent phases of COVID-19. The material from the prospective study consisted of cDNA or gDNA derived from T cells, B-cell-depleted T cells, or PBMCs. The dataset comprised deeply sampled blood TCRbeta repertoires from subjects exposed to, actively infected with, or recovered from COVID-19. The repertoires were made available in a free public database intended to serve as a resource for research on the immune response to SARS-CoV-2. The samples were drawn from two sources: the first 160 participants of the ongoing ImmuneRACE study, and approximately 1,300 subjects contributed by 6 global collaborators. Sample metadata almost always included a de-identified subject ID, COVID-19 status, age in years and sex. Where available, HLA class I and class II types were obtained from metadata supplied by the sample provider rather than from assay-based typing.

This clone was picked up a small number of times. Its antigen remains undetermined. Per-base quality was not reported, and no clone a single base away is much larger than it. TCRbeta CDR3 regions were amplified from genomic DNA by means of the immunoSEQ Assay, a bias-controlled multiplex PCR. Turning to the authors' computational methods: Nucleated cell counts per sample were estimated from amplification of reference gene primers within the assay. To quantify the absolute abundance of each unique TCRbeta CDR3 rearrangement, sequence reads were collapsed and filtered. Productive Simpson clonality was computed per sample as the square root of Simpson's diversity index over productive rearrangements. Here the immuneACCESS table is served through TCRdb, limited to in-frame sequences with V and J called. Missing clones are a known gap in these copies; in checked studies unresolved V genes cover under half, and the rest lacks a known reason. D and trimming were read from the DNA, whereas the V and J calls and clone size are those reported in that table. The sample table shows fewer than 500,000 clones, and about nine tenths are seen once. The ten largest clones take up around 0.7% of the sample.

In the prospective study, participants were roughly 18 to 90 years old, resided in 25 or so geographic areas of the United States, and were enrolled through a virtual design. To assign participants to cohorts, the prospective study relied on clinical history that participants themselves reported in a screening survey and a study questionnaire. For ImmuneRACE Cohort 3, a participant was defined as recovered based on two consecutive negative NP/OP PCR tests, clearance by a healthcare professional, or resolution of symptoms. In the prospective study, whole blood, serum and a nasopharyngeal or oropharyngeal swab were collected from each participant by mobile phlebotomists. Additional blood draws and questionnaires over an approximately two-month period could optionally be provided by prospective study participants. Prospective study blood samples were shipped either frozen or at room temperature before DNA extraction.

Results and caveats for the whole study, not just this receptor: Clinical and demographic metadata were provided uncurated, with the amount varying by source and participant.

What was sequenced was PBMCs or T cells enriched from blood (not recorded which). This TCR was recovered from a woman aged 18 to 35 who had recovered from COVID-19.

The CDR3 corresponds to CASSQRGDRLIYGYTF. The sequenced DNA is TGCGCCAGCAGCCAAAGGGGGGACAGACTTATCTATGGCTACACCTTC. The chain employs TRBV4-1 and TRBJ1-2, and 7 junction bases match TRBD1. Reading from cysteine to phenylalanine, the CDR3 counts 16 amino acids. The retained sequence is limited to the CDR3, 48 bases, with the frame set at the first base. Trimmed from V: 2 bases; trimmed from J: 4 bases; junction bases lacking a gene match: 10. The germline V gene encodes CDR1 MGHRA and CDR2 YSYEKL.